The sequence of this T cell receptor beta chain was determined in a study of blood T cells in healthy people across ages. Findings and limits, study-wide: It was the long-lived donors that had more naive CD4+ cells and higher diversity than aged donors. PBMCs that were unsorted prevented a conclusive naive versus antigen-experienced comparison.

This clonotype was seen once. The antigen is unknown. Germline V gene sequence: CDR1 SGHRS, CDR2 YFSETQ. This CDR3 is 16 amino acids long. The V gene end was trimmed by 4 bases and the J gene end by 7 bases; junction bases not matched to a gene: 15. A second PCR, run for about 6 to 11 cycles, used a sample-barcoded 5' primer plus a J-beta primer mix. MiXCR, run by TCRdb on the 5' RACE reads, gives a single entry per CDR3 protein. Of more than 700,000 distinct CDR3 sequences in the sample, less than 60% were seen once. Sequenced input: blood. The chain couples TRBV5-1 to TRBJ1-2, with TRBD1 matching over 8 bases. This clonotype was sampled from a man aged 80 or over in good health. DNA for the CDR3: TGCGCCAGCAGCCCGCGGACAGGGTCGCTATTGGGTGGCTACACCTTC. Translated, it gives CASSPRTGSLLGGYTF.